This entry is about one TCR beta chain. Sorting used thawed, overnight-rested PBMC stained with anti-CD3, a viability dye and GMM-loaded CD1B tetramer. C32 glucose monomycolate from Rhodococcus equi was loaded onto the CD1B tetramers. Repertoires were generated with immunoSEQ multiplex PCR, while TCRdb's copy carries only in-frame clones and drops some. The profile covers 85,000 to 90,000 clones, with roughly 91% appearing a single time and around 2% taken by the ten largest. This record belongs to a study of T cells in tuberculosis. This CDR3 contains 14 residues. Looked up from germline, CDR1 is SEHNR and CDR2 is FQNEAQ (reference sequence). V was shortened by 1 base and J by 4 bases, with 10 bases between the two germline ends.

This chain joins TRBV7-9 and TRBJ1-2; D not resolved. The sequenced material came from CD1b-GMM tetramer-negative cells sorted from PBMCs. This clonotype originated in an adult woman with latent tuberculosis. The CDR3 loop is CASSLGAPPYGYTF. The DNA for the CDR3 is TGTGCCAGCAGCTTAGGGGCCCCCCCCTATGGCTACACCTTC.